What follows are 7 T cell receptor beta chains derived from one specimen sequenced in a study of blood T cell repertoires in COVID-19. Data came from immunoSEQ multiplex PCR; TCRdb stores just in-frame clones and leaves some out. The sample lists about 37,000 clones; roughly 89% were seen once. The sequencing input was peripheral blood. Receptor source: a human donor in a cohort sampled during active COVID-19.

V gene TRBV24-1 combines with J gene TRBJ2-3; possible D gene TRBD1, 5 bases. The CDR3 runs 14 residues. The germline gives CDR1 KGHDR, CDR2 SFDVKD. The V and J ends lost 5 bases and 1 base respectively, with 9 bases between them. CDR3 sequence reads: CATSGQTGTDTQYF. CDR3 DNA: TGTGCCACCAGTGGTCAGACAGGCACAGATACGCAGTATTTT.

The chain links TRBV2 to TRBJ2-7; a possible D gene is TRBD2 (6 bases). Germline values: CDR1 SNHLY, CDR2 FYNNEI. Trimming removed 6 bases from V and 1 base from J, with 13 bases in between. The CDR3 spans 14 residues. The CDR3, as DNA: TGTGCCAGCAGGGGGGACTCGAATTCCTACGAGCAGTACTTC. It specifies CASRGDSNSYEQYF.

By proportion, this clone is medium-sized. The V gene is TRBV5-1, the J gene TRBJ1-6; D unresolved. The germline gives CDR1 SGHRS, CDR2 YFSETQ. V lost 3 bases and J 8 bases, leaving 18 bases between the germline ends. The CDR3 sequence is 16 residues long. The CDR3 nucleotides are TGCGCCAGCAGCTCCGCGAGGGTCAGAATAGATTCACCCCTCCACTTT. This gives the protein CASSSARVRIDSPLHF.

The chain is built from TRBV23-1 and TRBJ2-1; 11 bases line up with TRBD1. TRBV23-1 is noted as an ORF with a role that remains uncertain. The CDR3 is made up of 16 amino acids. V lost 4 bases to trimming and J lost 8 bases; unmatched junction nucleotides: 10. The CDR3 DNA follows: TGCGCCAGCAGTCTAGAGGACAGGGGGCGCTTCGATGAGCAGTTCTTC. It is translated as CASSLEDRGRFDEQFF.

Only one count was recorded for this clone. V is TRBV6-4 and J is TRBJ2-3, with TRBD2 as a possible D gene (6 bases). This CDR3 has 13 residues. Germline V gene sequence: CDR1 MRHNA, CDR2 SNTAGT. The V gene lost 3 bases and the J gene lost 2 bases, with 6 bases spanning the gap. The CDR3 reads CASSERDTDTQYF. CDR3 bases: TGTGCCAGCAGTGAGCGGGACACAGATACGCAGTATTTT.

CDR3 region: CASSDRYPYEQYF. Written as DNA, the CDR3 is TGTGCCAGTAGCGACAGGTACCCCTACGAGCAGTACTTC. The chain joins TRBV19 to TRBJ2-7; tentatively, D is TRBD1 (6 bases). The CDR3 has 13 residues. Germline CDR1 LNHDA, CDR2 SQIVND (reference sequence). Between the trimmed V and J ends, which lost 6 bases and 2 bases, there was a span of 11 bases.

The chain carries TRBV28 and TRBJ1-2, with TRBD1 as a possible D gene (5 bases). This CDR3 is 13 amino acids long. Germline assignment: CDR1 MDHEN and CDR2 SYDVKM. V lost 5 bases and J lost 5, with 12 bases in between. The CDR3 nucleotides read TGTGCCAGCAGTAGGACCAAGGGGTATGGCTACACCTTC. Translating gives CASSRTKGYGYTF.